The next 14 T cell receptor beta chains were all read from a single sample in a study of CD8 T cells in Susac syndrome. Random hexamers were used to reverse transcribe the RNA input (0.5 to 1 ug). TCRdb recomputed calls from the immunoSEQ multiplex PCR reads with MiXCR, one row per CDR3 protein. The sample lists about 140,000 distinct CDR3 sequences, roughly 94% occurring once. Sequencing was carried out using CD4+ T cells from PBMCs. The receptor set was obtained from a human donor with Susac syndrome.

The rearrangement joins TRBV28 to TRBJ2-4; D gene unclear. Germline-derived CDR1 and CDR2 are MDHEN and SYDVKM. V lost 8 bases, J lost 3 bases, and 5 bases lay in between. This CDR3 spans 11 amino acids. The CDR3 DNA reads TGTGCCAGCTATGACAAAAACATTCAGTACTTC. Amino acid sequence: CASYDKNIQYF.

The chain uses TRBV9 and TRBJ2-6; D could derive from TRBD1 or TRBD2 (7 bases each). Germline V gives CDR1 SGDLS, CDR2 YYNGEE. V shed 6 bases and J shed 0 bases, with 13 bases lying between them. The CDR3 is 16 amino acids. The CDR3 nucleotides are TGTGCCAGCACCCCAGGGGGGGCCTCTGGGGCCAACGTCCTGACTTTC. Its translation: CASTPGGASGANVLTF.

J is TRBJ1-1 and V is TRBV5-6; 8 bases agree with TRBD1. Germline V gene sequence: CDR1 SGHDT, CDR2 YYEEEE. The CDR3 is made up of 16 amino acids. J gave up 4 bases and V 6 bases, and 14 bases lay outside the gene matches. The CDR3 region has the DNA TGTGCCAGCACTTGGCGGATGGCAGGGGGCTTCACTGAAGCTTTCTTT. It translates to CASTWRMAGGFTEAFF. Looking up the rest from reference TRBV5-6 and TRBJ1-1 gives the full variable domain: DAGVTQSPTHLIKTRGQQVTLRCSPKSGHDTVSWYQQALGQGPQFIFQYYEEEERQRGNFPDRFSGHQFPNYSSELNVNALLLGDSALYLCASTWRMAGGFTEAFFGQGTRLTVV.

The chain combines TRBV6-1 with TRBJ1-1; TRBD1 aligns across 8 bases. CDR3 length equals 12 residues. Losses at the gene ends were 3 bases for V and 6 bases for J; bases not matched to a gene: 0. CDR1 MNHNS and CDR2 SASEGT come from the germline V gene. CDR3 loop: CASSDRGPEAFF. In DNA, the CDR3 is TGTGCCAGCAGTGACAGGGGGCCTGAAGCTTTCTTT.

The J gene is TRBJ1-2, the V gene TRBV30; D gene ambiguous. V gave up 2 bases and J gave up 3 bases, with 10 bases separating them. The CDR3 sequence is 13 residues long. The germline gives CDR1 GTSNPN, CDR2 SVGIG (reference sequence). CDR3 residues: CAWSWAGDYGYTF. The CDR3 bases are TGTGCCTGGAGTTGGGCAGGAGACTATGGCTACACCTTC.

CDR3 DNA sequence: TGTGCCAGCAGCTTAGGTTCGAGGGTAGGGGGTCAGCCCCAGCATTTT. This gives the protein CASSLGSRVGGQPQHF. V is TRBV7-2 and J is TRBJ1-5, with a tentative D call TRBD1 (6 bases). CDR3 length equals 16 residues. The germline V gene has CDR1 SGHTA and CDR2 FQGNSA. Trimming removed 1 base at V and 6 bases at J, with 16 bases between. The variable domain in full, completed from reference TRBV7-2 and TRBJ1-5, reads GAGVSQSPSNKVTEKGKDVELRCDPISGHTALYWYRQSLGQGLEFLIYFQGNSAPDKSGLPSDRFSAERTGGSVSTLTIQRTQQEDSAVYLCASSLGSRVGGQPQHFGDGTRLSIL.

This clonotype was found once. The chain recombines TRBV2 with TRBJ1-4, with D tentatively TRBD1 (6 bases). This CDR3 is 13 amino acids long. V shed 10 bases and J shed 5 bases, with 14 bases lying between them. Germline lookup yields CDR1 SNHLY and CDR2 FYNNEI. CDR3 protein: CATQGGENEKLFF. CDR3 DNA sequence: TGTGCCACACAGGGTGGGGAGAATGAAAAACTGTTTTTT.

This chain links TRBV20-1 with TRBJ2-2; D is possibly TRBD1 (7 bases). This CDR3 is 14 amino acids long. The germline V gene has CDR1 DFQATT and CDR2 SNEGSKA (reference sequence). Between the trimmed V and J ends, which lost 6 bases and 4 bases, there was a span of 15 bases. Here the CDR3 reads CSAGGQFSTGELFF. CDR3 sequence (DNA): TGCAGTGCGGGGGGACAGTTTAGCACCGGGGAGCTGTTTTTT.

The chain uses TRBV7-9 and TRBJ2-7, with 9 nucleotides matching TRBD1. The V and J ends lost 4 bases and 4 bases, in that order; junction bases with no gene match: 8. The CDR3 runs 15 residues. Per germline, CDR1 SEHNR and CDR2 FQNEAQ (reference sequence). The CDR3, as DNA: TGTGCCAGCAGCTCAGGGGGACAGGGAATGTACGAGCAGTACTTC. The encoded protein is CASSSGGQGMYEQYF. Full variable domain (remainder filled in from reference TRBV7-9 and TRBJ2-7): DTGVSQNPRHKITKRGQNVTFRCDPISEHNRLYWYRQTLGQGPEFLTYFQNEAQLEKSRLLSDRFSAERPKGSFSTLEIQRTEQGDSAMYLCASSSGGQGMYEQYFGPGTRLTVT.

The gene calls are TRBV15 and TRBJ2-1; 7 positions match TRBD1. The V and J ends lost 0 bases and 7 bases, in that order; junction bases with no gene match: 6. The CDR3 is 15 residues long. Germline V gene lookup returns CDR1 LNHNV and CDR2 YYDKDF (reference sequence). CDR3 sequence: CATSRDDRVGNEQFF. The CDR3 bases are TGTGCCACCAGCAGAGATGACAGGGTGGGGAATGAGCAGTTCTTC.

The CDR3 spells CASSMGGRSYGYTF. CDR3 nucleotide sequence: TGTGCCAGTAGTATGGGTGGGAGATCCTATGGCTACACCTTC. V and J are TRBV19 and TRBJ1-2; D unclear. Germline V CDR1 and CDR2: LNHDA, SQIVND (reference sequence). V was shortened by 3 bases and J by 4 bases, with 12 bases between the two germline ends. The CDR3 extends over 14 amino acids.

The V and J genes are TRBV30 and TRBJ1-2; TRBD1 matches at 7 bases. The CDR3 is 12 residues long. Unmatched junction bases numbered 7, after V lost 5 bases and J lost 7 bases. Germline assignment: CDR1 GTSNPN and CDR2 SVGIG (reference sequence). CDR3 sequence (DNA): TGTGCCTGGGCGGACAGGAAGATTGGCTACACCTTC. It codes for CAWADRKIGYTF.

In this sample, this clonotype turned up once. This sequence joins TRBV28 and TRBJ1-2; no firm D call. Trimming cost V 5 bases and J 4 bases, with 17 bases left between them. From germline, CDR1 is MDHEN and CDR2 SYDVKM. CDR3 length: 15 amino acids. The CDR3 here is CASSDDTAGSYGYTF. The CDR3 DNA reads as TGTGCCAGCAGTGACGACACGGCGGGGAGCTATGGCTACACCTTC.

This rearrangement joins TRBV15 to TRBJ1-1, with D unresolved. The germline V and J ends were trimmed by 2 bases and 1 base, with 8 bases remaining between them. CDR3 length: 14 residues. The germline V gene encodes CDR1 LNHNV and CDR2 YYDKDF (reference sequence). CDR3 in amino acids: CATSRQRSNTEAFF. The CDR3, as DNA: TGTGCCACCAGCAGACAGAGATCGAACACTGAAGCTTTCTTT.